Given below is one T cell receptor beta chain in context. Antigen unknown. PCR employed 60 Vbeta and 13 Jbeta primers. The protocol was immunoSEQ multiplex PCR, while the TCRdb copy is restricted to in-frame clones and leaves out a portion. The sample consists of tens of thousands of clones, 60% to 80% of them appearing once. CDR1 WSHSY and CDR2 SAAADI come from the germline V gene. The CDR3 runs to 15 residues. Germline trimming cut 0 bases from V and 8 bases from J; bases unmatched to any gene: 7. This sample was included in a study of cytomegalovirus exposure and HLA in healthy donors. For the study at large: Early released data had around 89 million unique TCRs, all coming from HLA-typed donors.

General observations from the study: Among TCR beta chains, those listed as cytomegalovirus-associated numbered around 160.

Nominally healthy donors provided the samples, though records likely missed some immune exposures. The source of this sequence is a man aged 25-45 years in good health and CMV-seronegative. The chain joins TRBV10-2 to TRBJ2-3, with TRBD2 identical over 8 bases. The sequencing sample was made of PBMCs. The CDR3 spells CASSESAGGLRTQYF. The CDR3 DNA reads as TGCGCCAGCAGTGAGTCTGCGGGAGGACTCCGTACGCAGTATTTT.